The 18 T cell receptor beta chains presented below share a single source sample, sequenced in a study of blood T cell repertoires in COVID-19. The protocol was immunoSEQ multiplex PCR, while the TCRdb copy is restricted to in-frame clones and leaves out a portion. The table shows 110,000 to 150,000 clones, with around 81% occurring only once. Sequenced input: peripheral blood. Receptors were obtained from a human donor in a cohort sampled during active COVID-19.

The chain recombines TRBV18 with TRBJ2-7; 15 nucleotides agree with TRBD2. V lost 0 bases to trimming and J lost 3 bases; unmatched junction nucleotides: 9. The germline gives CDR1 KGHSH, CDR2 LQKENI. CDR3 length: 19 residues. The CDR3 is CASSPPRTSGGAQDYEQYF. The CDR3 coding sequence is TGTGCCAGCTCACCACCACGGACTAGCGGGGGGGCCCAGGACTACGAGCAGTACTTC.

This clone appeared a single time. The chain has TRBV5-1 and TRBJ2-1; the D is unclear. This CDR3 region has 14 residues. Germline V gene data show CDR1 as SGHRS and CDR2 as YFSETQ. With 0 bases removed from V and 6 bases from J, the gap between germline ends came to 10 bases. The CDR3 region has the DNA TGCGCCAGCAGCTTGGCCTCTTCGTTCAATGAGCAGTTCTTC. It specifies CASSLASSFNEQFF.

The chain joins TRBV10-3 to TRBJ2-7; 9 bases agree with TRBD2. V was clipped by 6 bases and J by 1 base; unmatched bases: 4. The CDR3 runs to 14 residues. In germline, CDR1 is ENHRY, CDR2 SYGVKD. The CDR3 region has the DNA TGTGCCATCAGGCCGACTAGCGGATCCTACGAGCAGTACTTC. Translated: CAIRPTSGSYEQYF.

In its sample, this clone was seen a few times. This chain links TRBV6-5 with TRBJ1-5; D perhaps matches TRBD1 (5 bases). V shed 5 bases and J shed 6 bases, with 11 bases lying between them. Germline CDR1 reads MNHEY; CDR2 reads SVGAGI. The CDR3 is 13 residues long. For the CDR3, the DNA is TGTGCCAGCAGTAAGACAGAAAGTCAGCCCCAGCATTTT. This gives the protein CASSKTESQPQHF.

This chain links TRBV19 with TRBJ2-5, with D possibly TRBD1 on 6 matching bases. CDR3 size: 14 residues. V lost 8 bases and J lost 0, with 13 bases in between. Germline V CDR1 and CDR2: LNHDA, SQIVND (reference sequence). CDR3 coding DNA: TGTGCCAGTCCCTTTGACAGGCACCAAGAGACCCAGTACTTC. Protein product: CASPFDRHQETQYF. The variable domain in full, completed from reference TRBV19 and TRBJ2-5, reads DGGITQSPKYLFRKEGQNVTLSCEQNLNHDAMYWYRQDPGQGLRLIYYSQIVNDFQKGDIAEGYSVSREKKESFPLTVTSAQKNPTAFYLCASPFDRHQETQYFGPGTRLLVL.

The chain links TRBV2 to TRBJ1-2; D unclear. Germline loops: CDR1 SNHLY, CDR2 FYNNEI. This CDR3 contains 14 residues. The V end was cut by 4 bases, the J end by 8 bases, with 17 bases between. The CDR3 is CASSVSYGDEGYTF. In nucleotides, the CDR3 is TGTGCCAGCAGTGTCAGCTACGGGGATGAAGGCTACACCTTC.

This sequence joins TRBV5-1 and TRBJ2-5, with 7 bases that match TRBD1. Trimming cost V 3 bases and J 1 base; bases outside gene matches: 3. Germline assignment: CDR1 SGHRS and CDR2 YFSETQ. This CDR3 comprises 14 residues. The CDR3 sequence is CASSWGQLQETQYF. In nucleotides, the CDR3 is TGCGCCAGCAGCTGGGGACAGCTCCAAGAGACCCAGTACTTC.

CDR3 sequence (DNA): TGTGCCAGCAGCCATGGGGACTTAAATGAAAAACTGTTTTTT. It translates to CASSHGDLNEKLFF. This chain connects TRBV3-1 (or the pseudogene TRBV3-2) to TRBJ1-4; D is perhaps TRBD1 (5 bases). Looked up from germline, CDR1 is LGHDT and CDR2 is YNNKEL (reference sequence). Trimming removed 3 bases from V and 5 bases from J, with 10 bases in between. CDR3 length: 14 residues.

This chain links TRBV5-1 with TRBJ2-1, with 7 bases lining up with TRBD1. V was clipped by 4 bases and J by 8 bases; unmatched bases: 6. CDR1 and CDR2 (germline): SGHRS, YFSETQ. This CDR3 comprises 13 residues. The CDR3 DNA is TGCGCCAGCAGCCACCCAACAGGGGATGAGCAGTTCTTC. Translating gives CASSHPTGDEQFF. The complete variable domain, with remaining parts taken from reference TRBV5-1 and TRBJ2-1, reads KAGVTQTPRYLIKTRGQQVTLSCSPISGHRSVSWYQQTPGQGLQFLFEYFSETQRNKGNFPGRFSGRQFSNSRSEMNVSTLELGDSALYLCASSHPTGDEQFFGPGTRLTVL.

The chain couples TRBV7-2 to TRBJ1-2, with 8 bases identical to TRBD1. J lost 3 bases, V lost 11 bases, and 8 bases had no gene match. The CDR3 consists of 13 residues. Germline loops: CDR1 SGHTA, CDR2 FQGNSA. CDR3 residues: CAEFPGGYYGYTF. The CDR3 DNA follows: TGTGCCGAATTCCCAGGGGGCTACTATGGCTACACCTTC.

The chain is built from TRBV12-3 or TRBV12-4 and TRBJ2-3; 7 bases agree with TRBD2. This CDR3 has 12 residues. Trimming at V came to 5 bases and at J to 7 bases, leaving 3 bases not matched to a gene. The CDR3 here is CASSTSEHTQYF. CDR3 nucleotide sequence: TGTGCCAGCAGTACTAGCGAGCATACGCAGTATTTT.

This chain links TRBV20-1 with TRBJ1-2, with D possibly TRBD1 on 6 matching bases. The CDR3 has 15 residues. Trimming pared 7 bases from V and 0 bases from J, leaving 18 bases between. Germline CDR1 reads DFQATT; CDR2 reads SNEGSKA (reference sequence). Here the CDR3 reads CSVSYRDIANYGYTF. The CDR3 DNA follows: TGCAGTGTTAGTTACCGGGACATTGCTAACTATGGCTACACCTTC.

DNA for the CDR3: TGTGCCAGCAGCGTAGGCGCCGGTGATTTGCCCCAGCATTTT. It yields the protein CASSVGAGDLPQHF. The chain carries TRBV9 and TRBJ1-5; D gene uncertain. The CDR3 spans 14 residues. Deletions cut 0 bases from V and 9 bases from J, with 13 bases between. Germline CDR1 SGDLS, CDR2 YYNGEE.

CDR3 loop: CASSRTSGGLNEQFF. The DNA for the CDR3 is TGTGCCAGCAGCCGGACTAGCGGGGGCCTAAATGAGCAGTTCTTC. The V gene is TRBV2, the J gene TRBJ2-1; 13 bases are shared with TRBD2. Looked up from germline, CDR1 is SNHLY and CDR2 is FYNNEI. The CDR3 is 15 residues long. V lost 6 bases and J lost 7; bases outside the gene matches: 6.

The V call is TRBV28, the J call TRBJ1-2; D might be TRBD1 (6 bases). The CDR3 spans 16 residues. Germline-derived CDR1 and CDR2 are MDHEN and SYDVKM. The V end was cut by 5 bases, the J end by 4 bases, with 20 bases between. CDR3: CASSKGRGHFFYGYTF. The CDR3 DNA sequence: TGTGCCAGCAGTAAAGGGAGGGGACACTTCTTCTATGGCTACACCTTC.

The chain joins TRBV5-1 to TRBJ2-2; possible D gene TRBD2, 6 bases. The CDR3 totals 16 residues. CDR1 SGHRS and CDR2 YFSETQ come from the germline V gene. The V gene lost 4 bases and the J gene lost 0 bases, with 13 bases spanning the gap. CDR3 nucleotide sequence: TGCGCCAGCAGCCTAGGGACTGGACCGAACACCGGGGAGCTGTTTTTT. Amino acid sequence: CASSLGTGPNTGELFF.

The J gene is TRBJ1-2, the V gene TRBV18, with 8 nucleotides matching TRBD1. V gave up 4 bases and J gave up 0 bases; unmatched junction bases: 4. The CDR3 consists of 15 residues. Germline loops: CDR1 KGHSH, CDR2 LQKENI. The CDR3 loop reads CASSRRDRSNYGYTF. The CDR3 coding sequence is TGTGCCAGCTCACGCCGGGACAGGTCTAACTATGGCTACACCTTC. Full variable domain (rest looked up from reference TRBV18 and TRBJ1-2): NAGVMQNPRHLVRRRGQEARLRCSPMKGHSHVYWYRQLPEEGLKFMVYLQKENIIDESGMPKERFSAEFPKEGPSILRIQQVVRGDSAAYFCASSRRDRSNYGYTFGSGTRLTVV.

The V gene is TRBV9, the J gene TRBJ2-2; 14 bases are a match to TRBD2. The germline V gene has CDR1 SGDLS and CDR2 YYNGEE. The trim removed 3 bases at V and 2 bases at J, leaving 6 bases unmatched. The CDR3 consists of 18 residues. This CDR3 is CASSATSGGASNTGELFF. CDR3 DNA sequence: TGTGCCAGCAGCGCGACTAGCGGGGGGGCTAGTAACACCGGGGAGCTGTTTTTT.